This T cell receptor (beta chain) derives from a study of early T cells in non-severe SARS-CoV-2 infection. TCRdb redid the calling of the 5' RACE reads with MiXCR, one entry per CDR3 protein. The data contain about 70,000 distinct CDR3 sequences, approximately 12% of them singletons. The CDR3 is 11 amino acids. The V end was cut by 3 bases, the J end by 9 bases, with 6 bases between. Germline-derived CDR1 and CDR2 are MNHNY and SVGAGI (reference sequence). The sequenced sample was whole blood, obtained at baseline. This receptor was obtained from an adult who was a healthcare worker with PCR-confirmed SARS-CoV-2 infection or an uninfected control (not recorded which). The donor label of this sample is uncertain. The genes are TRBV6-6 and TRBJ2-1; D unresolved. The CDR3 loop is CASSYSIEQFF. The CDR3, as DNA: TGTGCCAGCAGTTATAGCATTGAGCAGTTCTTC.